This TCR beta chain was observed in a study of vaccination and CD4 T cells after COVID-19. Study overall: Spike peptides, overlapping and drawn from SARS-CoV-2, HCoV-NL63, HCoV-OC43 and HCoV-229E, were used to stimulate cells. Researchers treated control cultures with a CEFX pool, an HIV-1 Nef pool, or no peptide.

Of note for this clonotype: What it binds is unknown.

Study conclusions and caveats: Vaccine-specific clones numbering 304 of 307 showed spike mono-reactivity in convalescent patients.

The length of the CDR3 is 13 residues. Unmatched junction bases numbered 3, after V lost 4 bases and J lost 4 bases. Germline CDR1 is GTSNPN and CDR2 is SVGIG (reference sequence). The Oncomine TCR Beta short-read assay generated sequence data from the DNA of cultured CD4+ T cells. TCRdb redid the calling of the PCR reads with MiXCR, one entry per CDR3 protein. Of about 20,000 distinct CDR3 sequences listed, 50% to 65% are singletons. The treatment is: roughly ten-day PBMC culture with coronavirus spike peptide pools or control peptides (ViraFEST assay). For ViraFEST, peptide pools expanded antigen-specific T cells, after which the TCRs were sequenced.

The sequenced material came from CD4+ T cells from blood, cultured in vitro. This receptor was obtained from a human donor who had recovered from COVID-19. The chain links TRBV30 to TRBJ1-5; TRBD1 matches at 8 bases. DNA of the CDR3: TGTGCCTGGAAAGGACAGGGAAATCAGCCCCAGCATTTT. Protein product: CAWKGQGNQPQHF.